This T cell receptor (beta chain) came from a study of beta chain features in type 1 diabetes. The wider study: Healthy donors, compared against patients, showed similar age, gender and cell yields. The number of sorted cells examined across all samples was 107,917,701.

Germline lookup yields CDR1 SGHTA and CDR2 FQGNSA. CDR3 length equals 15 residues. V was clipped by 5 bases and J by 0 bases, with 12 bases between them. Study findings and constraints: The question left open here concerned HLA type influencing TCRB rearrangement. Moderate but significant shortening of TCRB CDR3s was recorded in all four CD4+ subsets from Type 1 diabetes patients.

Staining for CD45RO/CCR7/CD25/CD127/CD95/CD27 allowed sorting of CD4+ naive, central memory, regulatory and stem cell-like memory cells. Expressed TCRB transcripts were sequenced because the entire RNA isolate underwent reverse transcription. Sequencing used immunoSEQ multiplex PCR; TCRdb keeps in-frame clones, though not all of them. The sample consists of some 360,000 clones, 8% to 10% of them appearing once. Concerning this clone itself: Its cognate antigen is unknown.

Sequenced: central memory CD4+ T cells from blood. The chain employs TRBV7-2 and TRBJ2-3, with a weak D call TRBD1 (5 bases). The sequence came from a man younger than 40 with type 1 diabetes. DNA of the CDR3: TGTGCCAGCAGCACCTGGACACCTAGCACAGATACGCAGTATTTT. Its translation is CASSTWTPSTDTQYF.